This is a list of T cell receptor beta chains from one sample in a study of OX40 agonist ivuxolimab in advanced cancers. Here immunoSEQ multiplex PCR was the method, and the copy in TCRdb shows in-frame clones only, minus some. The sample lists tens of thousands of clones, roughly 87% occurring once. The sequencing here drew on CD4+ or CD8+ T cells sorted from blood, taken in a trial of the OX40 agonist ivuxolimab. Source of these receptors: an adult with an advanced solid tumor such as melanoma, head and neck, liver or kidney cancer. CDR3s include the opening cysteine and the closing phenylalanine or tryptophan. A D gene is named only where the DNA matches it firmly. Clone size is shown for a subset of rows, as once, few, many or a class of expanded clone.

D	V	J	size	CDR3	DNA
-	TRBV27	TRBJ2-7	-	CASGDSSYEQYF	TGTGCCAGCGGAGACAGTTCCTACGAGCAGTACTTC
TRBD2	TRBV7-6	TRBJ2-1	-	CASSVGLAGNEQFF	TGTGCCAGCAGCGTAGGACTAGCGGGCAATGAGCAGTTCTTC
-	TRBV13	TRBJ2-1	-	CASSFETNQPNEQFF	TGTGCCAGCAGCTTCGAGACGAACCAGCCCAATGAGCAGTTCTTC
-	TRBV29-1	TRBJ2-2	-	CSVPHPSGTGELFF	TGCAGCGTCCCTCATCCGTCCGGCACCGGGGAGCTGTTTTTT
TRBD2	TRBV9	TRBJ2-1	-	CASSKSGTTYNEQFF	TGTGCCAGCAGCAAAAGCGGGACCACCTACAATGAGCAGTTCTTC
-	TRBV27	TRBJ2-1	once	CASSSVPGEQFF	TGTGCCAGCAGCTCGGTGCCGGGGGAGCAGTTCTTC
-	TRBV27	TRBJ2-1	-	CASREPSSYNEQFF	TGTGCCAGCAGAGAGCCGAGCTCCTACAATGAGCAGTTCTTC
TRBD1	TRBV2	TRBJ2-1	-	CASSWDSESSYNEQFF	TGTGCCAGCAGTTGGGACAGCGAAAGCTCCTACAATGAGCAGTTCTTC
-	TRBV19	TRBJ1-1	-	CASLGNTEAFF	TGTGCCAGTCTAGGGAACACTGAAGCTTTCTTT
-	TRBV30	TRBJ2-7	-	CAWSVMSGVYEQYF	TGTGCCTGGAGTGTAATGTCCGGAGTATACGAGCAGTACTTC